This is a list of T cell receptor beta chains from one sample in a study of blood T cell repertoires in COVID-19. The protocol was immunoSEQ multiplex PCR, while the TCRdb copy is restricted to in-frame clones and leaves out a portion. The data contain some 140,000 clones, about 81% of them seen just once; the ten biggest clones take up about a sixth. What was sequenced was peripheral blood. Source of these receptors: a woman older than 75 with acute or convalescent COVID-19. The CDR3 runs from the conserved cysteine through the conserved F or W. The D gene is left open where the match is weak. Expanded clones are given a class, and other clones once, few, many or no size at all.

-	TRBV7-9	TRBJ1-2	-	CASSPSQAGASYGYTF	TGTGCCAGCAGCCCCTCCCAGGCAGGGGCGAGTTATGGCTACACCTTC
TRBD2	TRBV11-3	TRBJ2-7	few	CASSSPSGGWYYEQYF	TGTGCCAGCAGCTCCCCTAGCGGGGGGTGGTACTACGAGCAGTACTTC
-	TRBV11-2	TRBJ2-4	-	CASSPLGGSGTLAKNIQYF	TGTGCCAGCAGCCCATTGGGGGGTAGCGGAACTCTAGCCAAAAACATTCAGTACTTC
-	TRBV5-4	TRBJ1-2	few	CASSLAPGGYTF	TGTGCCAGCAGCTTGGCCCCGGGTGGCTACACCTTC
TRBD1	TRBV19	TRBJ1-1	-	CASSRGQGVNTEAFF	TGTGCCAGTAGTAGGGGACAGGGGGTGAACACTGAAGCTTTCTTT
TRBD2	TRBV11-2	TRBJ2-3	-	CASSLEGLAGGRDTQYF	TGTGCCAGCAGCCTCGAAGGGTTAGCGGGGGGCCGAGATACGCAGTATTTT
-	TRBV6-5	TRBJ1-2	-	CASKSGPANYGYTF	TGTGCCAGCAAGTCAGGCCCAGCTAACTATGGCTACACCTTC
TRBD1	TRBV5-4	TRBJ2-1	-	CASSRDSNNEQFF	TGTGCCAGCAGCCGGGACAGTAACAATGAGCAGTTCTTC
-	TRBV9	TRBJ1-2	once	CASSVDSYGYTF	TGTGCCAGCAGCGTAGACAGCTATGGCTACACCTTC
TRBD2	TRBV30	TRBJ2-2	-	CAWSVLAGVRTGELFF	TGTGCCTGGAGTGTTCTAGCGGGGGTTCGCACCGGGGAGCTGTTTTTT
TRBD1	TRBV4-2	TRBJ1-4	-	CASSQAADRVGEKLFF	TGTGCCAGCAGCCAAGCTGCGGACAGGGTTGGGGAAAAACTGTTTTTT
TRBD1	TRBV7-2	TRBJ2-7	-	CASSLVGTGGYYEQYF	TGTGCCAGCAGCTTAGTGGGGACAGGGGGATACTACGAGCAGTACTTC
-	TRBV3-1/TRBV3-2	TRBJ1-6	-	CASSRGTYNSPLHF	TGTGCCAGCAGCCGGGGGACTTATAATTCACCCCTCCACTTT
TRBD1	TRBV3-1/TRBV3-2	TRBJ1-5	-	CASSHTGGANQPQHF	TGTGCCAGCAGCCATACAGGGGGTGCCAATCAGCCCCAGCATTTT
-	TRBV29-1	TRBJ1-1	-	CSVAGRLGTEAFF	TGCAGCGTCGCGGGACGGCTAGGCACTGAAGCTTTCTTT
TRBD1	TRBV7-9	TRBJ2-7	-	CASSLRDRGHEQYF	TGTGCCAGCAGCTTAAGGGACAGGGGCCACGAGCAGTACTTC
-	TRBV10-3	TRBJ1-2	-	CAIRGHRTPNYGYTF	TGTGCCATCAGGGGCCACAGGACCCCTAACTATGGCTACACCTTC
TRBD1	TRBV4-1	TRBJ2-4	-	CASSQDPGTGENIQYF	TGCGCCAGCAGCCAAGATCCAGGGACAGGAGAAAACATTCAGTACTTC
-	TRBV30	TRBJ1-4	-	CASTGQTANEKLFF	TGTGCCTCGACGGGACAAACAGCCAATGAAAAACTGTTTTTT
-	TRBV7-2	TRBJ1-1	-	CASREIVGGGLTEAFF	TGTGCCAGTCGGGAGATTGTGGGAGGGGGATTAACTGAAGCTTTCTTT
-	TRBV12-3/TRBV12-4	TRBJ2-5	-	CASSLYSGETQYF	TGTGCCAGCAGTTTATATTCGGGGGAGACCCAGTACTTC
TRBD1	TRBV25-1	TRBJ1-2	-	CASRPRGDRGTYGYTF	TGTGCCAGCCGCCCGAGGGGGGACAGGGGAACCTATGGCTACACCTTC
-	TRBV7-8	TRBJ2-1	-	CASSRDSFASNEQFF	TGTGCCAGCAGCCGAGACTCATTCGCATCCAATGAGCAGTTCTTC
-	TRBV12-5	TRBJ1-2	few	CASGLGHSTPYGYTF	TGTGCTAGTGGTCTCGGACATTCGACGCCCTATGGCTACACCTTC
-	TRBV5-4	TRBJ1-1	-	CASSLGTQNTEAFF	TGTGCCAGCAGCTTGGGGACACAGAACACTGAAGCTTTCTTT
-	TRBV21-1	TRBJ2-5	-	CASSKAGGEGRETQYF	TGTGCCAGCAGCAAAGCGGGGGGGGAAGGTCGAGAGACCCAGTACTTC
-	TRBV6-5	TRBJ1-2	-	CASSTRGNDGYTF	TGTGCCAGCAGTACCAGGGGAAACGATGGCTACACCTTC
TRBD1	TRBV6-1	TRBJ1-1	-	CASSEDRVNTEAFF	TGTGCCAGCAGTGAGGACAGGGTGAACACTGAAGCTTTCTTT
-	TRBV18	TRBJ1-3	-	CASSRPNRVTTTISGNTIYF	TGTGCCAGCTCACGCCCTAATCGGGTTACTACAACTATCTCTGGAAACACCATATATTTT
-	TRBV5-4	TRBJ1-1	-	CASSPRGGGVGTEAFF	TGTGCCAGCAGCCCCCGGGGGGGCGGGGTGGGGACTGAAGCTTTCTTT
-	TRBV4-1	TRBJ1-2	-	CASSRQGGAHGYTF	TGCGCCAGCAGCCGGCAGGGAGGGGCTCATGGCTACACCTTC
TRBD1	TRBV6-5	TRBJ1-1	-	CASSWDRGKSPEAFF	TGTGCCAGCAGTTGGGACAGGGGGAAAAGCCCTGAAGCTTTCTTT
TRBD1	TRBV10-3	TRBJ1-5	-	CAISDRTGDQPQHF	TGTGCCATCAGTGACCGGACAGGGGATCAGCCCCAGCATTTT
-	TRBV6-5	TRBJ1-1	-	CASSSRQTEAFF	TGTGCCAGCAGTAGTCGCCAGACTGAGGCTTTCTTT
TRBD1	TRBV30	TRBJ1-6	few	CAWSGPGTDSPLHF	TGTGCCTGGAGCGGTCCCGGGACAGATTCACCCCTCCACTTT
-	TRBV28	TRBJ1-1	-	CASRSERRAEAFF	TGTGCCAGCAGGTCTGAGAGGCGGGCTGAAGCTTTCTTT
TRBD1	TRBV7-2	TRBJ1-2	-	CASSTRQGAELGYTF	TGTGCCAGCAGCACCAGACAGGGGGCAGAACTGGGCTACACCTTC
-	TRBV7-2	TRBJ2-1	-	CASSLASSGTGSYNEQFF	TGTGCCAGCAGCTTAGCGAGCAGTGGTACGGGCTCCTACAATGAGCAGTTCTTC
TRBD1	TRBV10-2	TRBJ1-1	few	CATEQGGTEAFF	TGCGCCACCGAACAGGGGGGAACTGAAGCTTTCTTT
TRBD2	TRBV7-2	TRBJ2-1	-	CASSLEAGLWNEQFF	TGTGCCAGCAGCTTGGAAGCGGGGTTGTGGAATGAGCAGTTCTTC